The source of this T cell receptor beta chain is a study of CD8 T cells in Susac syndrome. Roughly 0.45 to 1 ug RNA was reverse transcribed with random hexamers. Multiplex PCR with immunoSEQ amplified the TCR beta CDR3 across 54 Vbeta and 13 Jbeta. TCRdb itself ran the immunoSEQ multiplex PCR reads through MiXCR, one entry per CDR3 protein. The sample holds tens of thousands of distinct CDR3 sequences; over 75% are singletons and the top ten take less than 0.55%. Trimming at V came to 5 bases and at J to 19 bases, leaving 10 bases not matched to a gene. The germline CDR1 and CDR2 sequences are SEHNR and FQNEAQ (reference sequence). This CDR3 comprises 12 residues.

V usage is TRBV7-9 and J usage is TRBJ2-6; 8 nucleotides agree with TRBD2. What was sequenced was CD8+ T cells from PBMCs. The TCR sequence derives from a human donor with multiple sclerosis. CDR3 DNA sequence: TGTGCCAGCAGCACCACCGGACTAGCAAAAACTTTC. Amino acid sequence: CASSTTGLAKTF.